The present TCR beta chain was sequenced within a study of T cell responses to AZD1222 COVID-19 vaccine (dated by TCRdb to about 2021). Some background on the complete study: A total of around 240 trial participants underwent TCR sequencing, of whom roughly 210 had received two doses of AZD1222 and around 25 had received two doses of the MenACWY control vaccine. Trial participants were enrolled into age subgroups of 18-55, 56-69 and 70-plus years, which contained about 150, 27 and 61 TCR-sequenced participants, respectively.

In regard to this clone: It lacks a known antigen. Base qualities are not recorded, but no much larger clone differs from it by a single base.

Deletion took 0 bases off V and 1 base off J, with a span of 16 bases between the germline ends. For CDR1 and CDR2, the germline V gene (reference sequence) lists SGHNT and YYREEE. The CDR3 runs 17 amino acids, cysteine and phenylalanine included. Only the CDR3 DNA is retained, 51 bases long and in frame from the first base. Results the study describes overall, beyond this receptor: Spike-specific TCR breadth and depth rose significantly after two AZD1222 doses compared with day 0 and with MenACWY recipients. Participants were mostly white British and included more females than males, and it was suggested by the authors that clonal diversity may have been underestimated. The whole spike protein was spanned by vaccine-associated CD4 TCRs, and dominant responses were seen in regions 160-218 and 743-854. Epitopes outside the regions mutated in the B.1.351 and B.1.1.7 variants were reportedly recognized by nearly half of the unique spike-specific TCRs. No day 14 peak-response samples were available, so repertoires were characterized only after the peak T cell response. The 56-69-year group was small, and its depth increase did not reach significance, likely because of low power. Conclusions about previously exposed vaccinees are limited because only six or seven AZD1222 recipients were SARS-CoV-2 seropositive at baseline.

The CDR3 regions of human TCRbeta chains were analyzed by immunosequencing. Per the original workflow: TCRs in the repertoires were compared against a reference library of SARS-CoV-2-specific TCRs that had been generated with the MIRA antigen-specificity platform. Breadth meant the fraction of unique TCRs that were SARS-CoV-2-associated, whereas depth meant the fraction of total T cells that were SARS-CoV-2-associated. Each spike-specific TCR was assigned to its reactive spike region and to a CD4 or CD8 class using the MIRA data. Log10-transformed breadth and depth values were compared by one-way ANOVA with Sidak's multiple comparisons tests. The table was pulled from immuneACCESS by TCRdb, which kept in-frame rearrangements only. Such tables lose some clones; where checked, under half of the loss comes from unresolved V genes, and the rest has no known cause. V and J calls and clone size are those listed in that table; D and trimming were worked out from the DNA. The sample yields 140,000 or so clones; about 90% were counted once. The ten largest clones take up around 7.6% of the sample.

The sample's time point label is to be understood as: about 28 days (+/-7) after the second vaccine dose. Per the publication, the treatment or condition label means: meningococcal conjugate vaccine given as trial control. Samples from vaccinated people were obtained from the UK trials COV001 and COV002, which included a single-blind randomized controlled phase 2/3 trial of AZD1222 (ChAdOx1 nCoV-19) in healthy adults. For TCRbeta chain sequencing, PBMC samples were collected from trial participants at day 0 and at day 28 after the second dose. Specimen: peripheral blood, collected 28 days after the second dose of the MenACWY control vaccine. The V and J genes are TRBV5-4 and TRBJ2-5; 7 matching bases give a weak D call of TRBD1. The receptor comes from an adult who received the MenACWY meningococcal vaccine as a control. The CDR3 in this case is CASSLAGGGLVQETQYF. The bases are TGTGCCAGCAGCTTGGCTGGAGGGGGCCTTGTCCAAGAGACCCAGTACTTC.